The TCR beta chain under discussion was sequenced for a study of early T cells in non-severe SARS-CoV-2 infection. Study findings and constraints: There was a bias toward anti-spike CD8 responses in VDJdb matching, which missed private and CD4 specificities.

The germline CDR1 and CDR2 sequences are DFQATT and SNEGSKA (reference sequence). V gave up 7 bases and J gave up 2 bases; unmatched junction bases: 3. The CDR3 has 13 residues. Attached unique molecular identifiers marked individual cDNA molecules. From the 5' RACE reads, TCRdb called clonotypes with MiXCR, one entry per CDR3 protein. The table records around 94,000 distinct CDR3 sequences, around 14% of them present only once. For this clonotype: What it recognizes is unknown.

Sample: whole blood. The sequence was obtained from an adult who was a healthcare worker with PCR-confirmed SARS-CoV-2 infection or an uninfected control (not recorded which). The gene calls are TRBV20-1 and TRBJ2-3, with 10 bases fitting TRBD2. CDR3 in DNA: TGCAGTGTCCTAGCGGGAGTCACAGATACGCAGTATTTT. Translated: CSVLAGVTDTQYF.